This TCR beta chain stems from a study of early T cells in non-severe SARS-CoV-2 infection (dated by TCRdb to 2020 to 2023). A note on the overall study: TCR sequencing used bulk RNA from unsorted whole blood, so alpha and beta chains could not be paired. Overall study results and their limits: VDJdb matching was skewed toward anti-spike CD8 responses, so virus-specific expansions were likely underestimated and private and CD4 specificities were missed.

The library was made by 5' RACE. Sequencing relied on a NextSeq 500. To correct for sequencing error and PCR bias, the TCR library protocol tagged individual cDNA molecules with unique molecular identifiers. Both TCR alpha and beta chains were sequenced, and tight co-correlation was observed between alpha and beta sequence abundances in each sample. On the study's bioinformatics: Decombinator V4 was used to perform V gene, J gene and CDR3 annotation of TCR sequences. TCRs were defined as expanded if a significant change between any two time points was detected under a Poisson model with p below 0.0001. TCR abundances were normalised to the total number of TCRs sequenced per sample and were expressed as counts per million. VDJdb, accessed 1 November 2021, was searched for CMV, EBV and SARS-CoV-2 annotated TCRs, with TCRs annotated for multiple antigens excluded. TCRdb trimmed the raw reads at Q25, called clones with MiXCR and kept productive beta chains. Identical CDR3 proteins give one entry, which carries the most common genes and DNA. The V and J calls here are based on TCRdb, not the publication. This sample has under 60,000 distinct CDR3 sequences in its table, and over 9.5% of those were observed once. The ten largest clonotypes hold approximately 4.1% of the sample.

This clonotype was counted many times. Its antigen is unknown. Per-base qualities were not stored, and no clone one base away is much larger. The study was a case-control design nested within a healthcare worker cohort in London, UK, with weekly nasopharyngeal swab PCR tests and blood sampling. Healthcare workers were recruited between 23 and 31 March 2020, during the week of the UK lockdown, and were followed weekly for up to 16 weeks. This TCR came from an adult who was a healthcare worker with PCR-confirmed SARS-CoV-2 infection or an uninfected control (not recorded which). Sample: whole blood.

The CDR3 amino acid sequence is: CASSFQRGKNIQYF. The nucleotides read TGTGCCAGCAGTTTTCAACGAGGCAAAAACATTCAGTACTTC. The V gene is TRBV28 and the J gene is TRBJ2-4; the D gene is not confidently resolved. CDR3 length: 14 amino acids, cysteine to phenylalanine. Kept here is only the CDR3 DNA, which spans 42 bases and is read in frame from base 1. The germline V gene provides CDR1 MDHEN and CDR2 SYDVKM. A distance of 9 bases separates the germline ends of V and J, which lose 3 bases and 3 bases respectively.